The 30 T cell receptor beta chains listed next were all sequenced from one sample in a study of shared clonotypes between healthy human individuals (dated by TCRdb to between 2020 and 2021). The receptor library was made with the immunoSEQ multiplex PCR assay. The clones in this table, taken by TCRdb from immuneACCESS, are in-frame only. Not every clone is retained; where verified, under half of the shortfall comes from an unresolved V gene, and the cause of the rest is unknown. For this sample there are over a million clones; roughly 74% appear just once. The ten top clones hold approximately 0.52% of the sample. Sequences were obtained from memory CD4+ T cells from PBMCs. The cell subset or site label of this sample denotes: CD45RA-negative fraction. Every receptor here comes from a man aged 18 to 29 in good health. Some clones in this sample may be carry-over from other donors' samples.

Concerning this clone itself: Other nucleotide sequences from this sample produce the same CDR3. The CDR3 loop is CASSPGTGELFF. The CDR3 nucleotides read TGTGCCAGCTCACCGGGAACCGGGGAGCTGTTTTTT. The gene calls are TRBV18 and TRBJ2-2, with D hard to call. Germline CDR1 KGHSH, CDR2 LQKENI. The V and J ends lost 3 bases and 5 bases respectively, with 4 bases between them. This CDR3 contains 12 residues. Variable domain in full (rest from reference TRBV18 and TRBJ2-2): NAGVMQNPRHLVRRRGQEARLRCSPMKGHSHVYWYRQLPEEGLKFMVYLQKENIIDESGMPKERFSAEFPKEGPSILRIQQVVRGDSAAYFCASSPGTGELFFGEGSRLTVL.

The rearrangement joins TRBV14 to TRBJ2-7; perhaps TRBD1 as D (5 bases). Between the trimmed V and J ends, which lost 4 bases and 9 bases, there was a span of 16 bases. Germline loops: CDR1 SGHDN, CDR2 FVKESK. The CDR3 loop spans 13 amino acids. The CDR3 region has the DNA TGTGCCAGCAGCCCTGGGGCAGCCGCCGTGCAGTACTTC. It is translated as CASSPGAAAVQYF.

V is TRBV10-3 and J is TRBJ2-7, with 7 bases identical to TRBD2. CDR1 is ENHRY and CDR2 is SYGVKD in the germline V gene. The CDR3 length is 15 residues. V was pared by 0 bases and J by 1 base, with 3 bases of the junction left unmatched. CDR3 sequence: CAISESGRGSYEQYF. CDR3 sequence (DNA): TGTGCCATCAGTGAGTCTGGGAGGGGTTCCTACGAGCAGTACTTC.

This rearrangement joins TRBV7-9 to TRBJ2-3, with 7 nucleotides matching TRBD1. CDR1 is SEHNR and CDR2 is FQNEAQ in the germline V gene (reference sequence). The CDR3 sequence is 15 residues long. The V and J ends lost 0 bases and 3 bases, in that order; junction bases with no gene match: 3. CDR3 sequence: CASSLAGTATDTQYF. CDR3 DNA sequence: TGTGCCAGCAGCTTAGCAGGGACAGCAACAGATACGCAGTATTTT.

The chain has TRBV11-3 and TRBJ2-1; 8 bases agree with TRBD2. The CDR3 length is 15 residues. CDR1 is SGHNT, CDR2 YENEEA, per germline. The V and J ends lost 1 base and 8 bases, in that order; junction bases with no gene match: 7. The CDR3 nucleotides are TGTGCCAGCAGCTTAGGTCTAGCGGGTAATGATGAGCAGTTCTTC. Translation gives CASSLGLAGNDEQFF.

The gene calls are TRBV9 and TRBJ2-7; D is unresolved. V lost 0 bases and J 7 bases, leaving 11 bases between the germline ends. This CDR3 is built from 13 residues. Germline loops: CDR1 SGDLS, CDR2 YYNGEE. Here the CDR3 DNA reads TGTGCCAGCAGCGTAGTAATAGGCGGAGAGCAGTACTTC. It is translated as CASSVVIGGEQYF.

V gene TRBV5-1 combines with J gene TRBJ2-1; 12 bases fit TRBD2. There are 17 residues in the CDR3. The trim removed 0 bases at V and 10 bases at J, leaving 11 bases unmatched. Germline V lookup: CDR1 SGHRS, CDR2 YFSETQ. DNA of the CDR3: TGCGCCAGCAGCTTGGCCCCTAGCGGGAGGGGAGTCGGGGAGCAGTTCTTC. It yields the protein CASSLAPSGRGVGEQFF.

This clone has more than one count but fewer than ten. V usage is TRBV29-1 and J usage is TRBJ2-4; D possibly uses TRBD1 or TRBD2 (5 bases each). Germline V gene sequence: CDR1 SQVTM, CDR2 ANQGSEA. V was shortened by 0 bases and J by 0 bases, with 9 bases between the two germline ends. CDR3 size: 15 residues. CDR3 sequence reads: CSVEDRGVAKNIQYF. The DNA for the CDR3 is TGCAGCGTTGAAGATCGAGGGGTAGCCAAAAACATTCAGTACTTC.

The chain recombines TRBV28 with TRBJ2-2; possible D gene TRBD1, 5 bases. The CDR3 is 13 residues long. Trimming left V 7 bases short and J 5 bases short, with 11 bases between. CDR1 and CDR2 (germline): MDHEN, SYDVKM. CDR3 nucleotides: TGTGCCAGCATTGGACACCGAACCGGGGAGCTGTTTTTT. Amino acids: CASIGHRTGELFF.

This clone has a count of ten or more. The chain joins TRBV6-6 to TRBJ1-5; no clear D gene. V gave up 6 bases and J gave up 4 bases, with 7 bases separating them. The germline CDR1 and CDR2 sequences are MNHNY and SVGAGI (reference sequence). The CDR3 is 12 residues long. The CDR3 protein is CASSIPNQPQHF. The CDR3 bases are TGTGCCAGCAGCATCCCTAATCAGCCCCAGCATTTT.

The chain recombines TRBV7-9 with TRBJ1-1; tentatively, D is TRBD1 (6 bases). Trimming stripped 5 bases from V and 6 bases from J, with 13 bases between. The CDR3 has 13 amino acids. CDR1 and CDR2 from the germline V gene are SEHNR and FQNEAQ (reference sequence). The CDR3 spells CASSERQAAEAFF. As DNA, the CDR3 is TGTGCCAGCAGCGAGAGACAGGCGGCTGAAGCTTTCTTT.

This chain links TRBV7-9 with TRBJ1-2; D gene unclear. The CDR3 contains 12 residues. Germline CDR1 and CDR2: SEHNR and FQNEAQ (reference sequence). V lost 3 bases and J 6 bases, leaving 8 bases between the germline ends. The CDR3 loop is CASSLTKNGYTF. The CDR3 region has the DNA TGTGCCAGCAGCTTGACTAAAAATGGCTACACCTTC.

This chain uses TRBV30 with TRBJ2-3; weak D call: TRBD2 (5 bases). The CDR3 runs 13 residues. V was trimmed by 4 bases and J by 1 base, leaving 9 bases between them. Germline-derived CDR1 and CDR2 are GTSNPN and SVGIG (reference sequence). The CDR3 region is CAWNGIGTDTQYF. CDR3 DNA: TGTGCCTGGAACGGGATTGGCACAGATACGCAGTATTTT.

The rearrangement joins TRBV5-1 to TRBJ2-1; TRBD2 aligns across 8 bases. The junction had 5 bases not matched to a gene; V was cut back by 3 bases and J by 6 bases. Germline lookup yields CDR1 SGHRS and CDR2 YFSETQ. The CDR3 is 14 amino acids. CDR3 nucleotide sequence: TGCGCCAGCAGCTGGGACGGGAGGGCCAATGAGCAGTTCTTC. The encoded protein is CASSWDGRANEQFF.

The rearrangement uses TRBV6-1 and TRBJ1-5, with TRBD1 matching over 11 bases. Germline V CDR1 and CDR2: MNHNS, SASEGT. V lost 6 bases, J lost 2 bases, and 3 bases stayed unmatched. This CDR3 has 15 amino acids. The CDR3 sequence: CASRWTGGGNQPQHF. In DNA form, the CDR3 reads TGTGCCAGCAGGTGGACAGGGGGCGGCAATCAGCCCCAGCATTTT.

The chain recombines TRBV5-1 with TRBJ2-7, with D possibly matching TRBD2 (6 bases). CDR1 and CDR2 from the germline V gene are SGHRS and YFSETQ. The CDR3 runs 15 residues. V dropped 5 bases and J dropped 0 bases, with 15 bases sitting between them. This CDR3 reads CASSPGGAHSYEQYF. In DNA form, the CDR3 reads TGCGCCAGCAGTCCTGGAGGGGCCCACTCCTACGAGCAGTACTTC.

Turning to this clone: Different DNA sequences within this sample yield the same CDR3. This sequence joins TRBV25-1 and TRBJ1-1, with D possibly being TRBD1 (5 bases). Germline CDR1 is MGHDK and CDR2 is SYGVNS. The CDR3 sequence is 14 residues long. V lost 3 bases and J lost 1, with 9 bases in between. CDR3 DNA: TGTGCCAGCAGTGAGTCGGGGGAGAACACTGAAGCTTTCTTT. This translates into CASSESGENTEAFF.

V gene TRBV6-1 combines with J gene TRBJ1-2; 9 nucleotides match TRBD1. The CDR3 consists of 14 residues. Germline assignment: CDR1 MNHNS and CDR2 SASEGT. J lost 3 bases, V lost 7 bases, and 6 bases had no gene match. CDR3 sequence: CASTSGQGDYGYTF. In DNA, the CDR3 is TGTGCCAGCACTTCGGGACAGGGCGACTATGGCTACACCTTC.

Note on this clone: Within the sample, other DNA sequences also encode this same CDR3. This chain connects TRBV29-1 to TRBJ1-2; possible D gene TRBD1, 5 bases. V was pared by 6 bases and J by 2 bases, with 10 bases between. The CDR3 covers 12 residues. Germline V gene data show CDR1 as SQVTM and CDR2 as ANQGSEA. The CDR3: CSVGAGNYGYTF. The CDR3 nucleotides read TGCAGCGTCGGTGCAGGGAACTATGGCTACACCTTC. The full variable domain, with the rest looked up from reference TRBV29-1 and TRBJ1-2, is SAVISQKPSRDICQRGTSLTIQCQVDSQVTMMFWYRQQPGQSLTLIATANQGSEATYESGFVIDKFPISRPNLTFSTLTVSNMSPEDSSIYLCSVGAGNYGYTFGSGTRLTVV.

V gene TRBV2 combines with J gene TRBJ1-5, with D perhaps matching TRBD1 (5 bases). Trimming cost V 1 base and J 5 bases, with 12 bases left between them. The CDR3 has 15 residues. Germline V CDR1 and CDR2: SNHLY, FYNNEI. CDR3 nucleotide sequence: TGTGCCAGCAGTGAAGTAACAGGCAGAGATCAGCCCCAGCATTTT. Its translation is CASSEVTGRDQPQHF.

The chain uses TRBV5-1 and TRBJ2-1; 11 bases align to TRBD2. Germline values: CDR1 SGHRS, CDR2 YFSETQ. V lost 4 bases, J lost 9 bases, and 9 bases stayed unmatched. The CDR3 has 15 residues. In nucleotides, the CDR3 is TGCGCCAGCAGCGGCGCACTAGCGGGAGTCGGTGAGCAGTTCTTC. The encoded protein is CASSGALAGVGEQFF.

The chain recombines TRBV6-5 with TRBJ1-5, with 9 bases lining up with TRBD1. The CDR3 covers 15 residues. CDR1 and CDR2 (germline): MNHEY, SVGAGI. The junction had 6 bases not matched to a gene; V was cut back by 6 bases and J by 3 bases. CDR3 sequence reads: CASRRGTGSNQPQHF. The CDR3 bases are TGTGCCAGCAGGAGAGGGACAGGGTCCAATCAGCCCCAGCATTTT.

The chain is built from TRBV15 and TRBJ2-7, with 7 bases matching TRBD1. The junction had 10 bases not matched to a gene; V was cut back by 6 bases and J by 2 bases. This CDR3 comprises 15 residues. CDR1 and CDR2 from the germline V gene are LNHNV and YYDKDF (reference sequence). The CDR3 DNA follows: TGTGCCACCAGTCCTACAGGGGATGGGACCTACGAGCAGTACTTC. Amino acids: CATSPTGDGTYEQYF.

This rearrangement joins TRBV7-2 to TRBJ2-7; TRBD2 aligns across 9 bases. With 4 bases clipped from V and 5 bases from J, the junction kept 6 bases outside the gene matches. The CDR3 sequence is 14 residues long. Germline loops: CDR1 SGHTA, CDR2 FQGNSA. The CDR3 DNA is TGTGCCAGCAGCTGGCTAGCGGGGTCCGACGAGCAGTACTTC. Its translation is CASSWLAGSDEQYF.

This chain connects TRBV10-3 to TRBJ1-2; D call uncertain. CDR1 is ENHRY and CDR2 is SYGVKD in the germline V gene. V was pared by 8 bases and J by 8 bases, with 12 bases between. There are 11 residues in the CDR3. The CDR3 protein is CAIRTGEGYTF. As DNA, the CDR3 is TGTGCCATCCGGACCGGGGAAGGCTACACCTTC.

CDR3 DNA: TGTGCCAGCAGTGACCGAGCTAGCGGGAGGTACAATGAGCAGTTCTTC. It is translated as CASSDRASGRYNEQFF. The V gene is TRBV6-1, the J gene TRBJ2-1, with 11 bases that match TRBD2. The germline V gene encodes CDR1 MNHNS and CDR2 SASEGT. There are 16 residues in the CDR3. V was pared by 3 bases and J by 4 bases, with 5 bases of the junction left unmatched.

The rearrangement links TRBV28 to TRBJ1-2, with 7 bases identical to TRBD1. The CDR3 spans 14 residues. The V gene end was trimmed by 6 bases and the J gene end by 8 bases; junction bases not matched to a gene: 12. The V gene's germline CDR1 is MDHEN and CDR2 SYDVKM. The CDR3 DNA reads TGTGCCAGCAGGCCCAAGGGGGCGAGGGGAGGCTACACCTTC. Its protein is CASRPKGARGGYTF.

This chain uses TRBV7-9 with TRBJ1-4; 9 bases are a match to TRBD1. V shed 6 bases and J 6 bases; nucleotides not matched to a gene: 5. Germline lookup yields CDR1 SEHNR and CDR2 FQNEAQ (reference sequence). This CDR3 comprises 14 residues. The CDR3: CASRRQGVDEKLFF. Here the CDR3 DNA reads TGTGCCAGCAGGAGACAGGGGGTAGATGAAAAACTGTTTTTT.

The chain carries TRBV5-1 and TRBJ2-1, with 11 bases fitting TRBD2. CDR3 size: 16 residues. Germline loops: CDR1 SGHRS, CDR2 YFSETQ. Trimming removed 4 bases from V and 4 bases from J; junction bases left unmatched: 7. The CDR3, as DNA: TGCGCCAGCAGCCAAAGACTAGCGGGATTTTACAATGAGCAGTTCTTC. This codes for CASSQRLAGFYNEQFF.

This chain connects TRBV6-5 to TRBJ2-1, with 9 nucleotides matching TRBD2. The CDR3 contains 15 residues. The V gene end was trimmed by 11 bases and the J gene end by 9 bases; junction bases not matched to a gene: 17. Germline V CDR1 and CDR2: MNHEY, SVGAGI. CDR3 DNA sequence: TGTGCCGCACACCGAATAGCGGGAGAGGGAAGTGAGCAGTTCTTC. Its protein is CAAHRIAGEGSEQFF.